This is a list of T cell receptor beta chains from one sample in a study of cytomegalovirus exposure and HLA in healthy donors. The method was immunoSEQ multiplex PCR; TCRdb's version includes in-frame clones alone and lacks a portion of them. Here the sample table reports about 42,000 clones. The sample consisted of PBMCs. Receptors originate from a man aged 25 to 40 in good health and CMV-seronegative. The CDR3 runs from the conserved cysteine through the conserved F or W. The D gene is left open where the match is weak.

>TRBJ2-2|TRBV27|NA
TGTGCCAGCAGTCCGCGCCAGGGCTTGAACACCGGGGAGCTGTTTTTT
CASSPRQGLNTGELFF
>TRBJ2-7|TRBV9|NA
TGTGCCAGCAGCGTACGGGACTTCGCCTACGAGCAGTACTTC
CASSVRDFAYEQYF
>TRBJ2-7|TRBV6-6|NA
TGTGCCAGCAGCGATAGCGGCTCCTACGAGCAGTACTTC
CASSDSGSYEQYF
>TRBJ1-5|TRBV19|NA
TGTGCCAGTAGTACTGACACCCAGGGTACGCCCCAGCATTTT
CASSTDTQGTPQHF
>TRBJ2-3|TRBV5-6|NA
TGTGCCAGCAGCTCCCGACTTATCACAGATACGCAGTATTTT
CASSSRLITDTQYF
>TRBJ2-2|TRBV4-2|NA
TGTGCCAGCAGCCAAACTAGAGAGAACACCGGGGAGCTGTTTTTT
CASSQTRENTGELFF
>TRBJ1-2|TRBV9|TRBD1
TGTGCCAGCAGCGCGAATGGGACAGGGAGGGATAACTATGGCTACACCTTC
CASSANGTGRDNYGYTF
>TRBJ2-1|TRBV7-2|TRBD2
TGTGCCAGCAGCTCACCGGGACTAGCGGGAACTGAGCAGTTCTTC
CASSSPGLAGTEQFF
>TRBJ2-5|TRBV19|TRBD2
TGTGCCAGTAGCTGGACTAGCGGCCAAGAGACCCAGTACTTC
CASSWTSGQETQYF
>TRBJ2-1|TRBV30|NA
TGTGCCTGGACAGGGTACAATGAGCAGTTCTTC
CAWTGYNEQFF
>TRBJ1-1|TRBV5-1|NA
TGCGCCAGCAGCTTTCAGGGGAATGGAGGGAACACTGAAGCTTTCTTT
CASSFQGNGGNTEAFF
>TRBJ2-7|TRBV11-2|TRBD2
TGTGCCAGCAGCTCTTCCCTATCGGGAGGGGTGATAGAGCAGTACTTC
CASSSSLSGGVIEQYF
>TRBJ2-5|TRBV6-4|TRBD1
TGTGCCAGCAGCCGCGGACAGGGAGAGACCCAGTACTTC
CASSRGQGETQYF
>TRBJ2-7|TRBV4-1|TRBD1
TGCGCCAGCAGCCCGGCGGGACAGGGCGTCGGCGAGCAGTACTTC
CASSPAGQGVGEQYF
>TRBJ2-1|TRBV15|NA
TGTGCCACTTCACTTTGGGAGAGCGGCCATGAGCAGTTCTTC
CATSLWESGHEQFF
>TRBJ1-2|TRBV6-5|NA
TGTGCCAGCAGTAACCCAGGGCATGGCTACACCTTC
CASSNPGHGYTF
>TRBJ2-2|TRBV13|TRBD2
TGTGCCAGCAGCTTAGTCCGGGAGGGGCCCGGGGAGCTGTTTTTT
CASSLVREGPGELFF
>TRBJ2-1|TRBV13|TRBD2
TGTGCCAGCAGCGACCAGGGACTACCCTCTTGGAATGAGCAGTTCTTC
CASSDQGLPSWNEQFF
>TRBJ2-6|TRBV30|NA
TGTGCCTGGGACGCAGGGGCCACAGGGGCCAACGTCCTGACTTTC
CAWDAGATGANVLTF
>TRBJ2-7|TRBV5-1|TRBD1
TGCGCCAGCAGCCTTCTAGGGGGCGCCTACGAGCAGTACTTC
CASSLLGGAYEQYF
>TRBJ2-7|TRBV18|TRBD1
TGTGCCAGCTCACCCGGGACAGGGAACGAGCAGTACTTC
CASSPGTGNEQYF
>TRBJ2-4|TRBV29-1|NA
TGCAGCGTTGATCCAGGGACCAAAAACATTCAGTACTTC
CSVDPGTKNIQYF